Listed below are T cell receptor beta chains from one sample, sequenced in a study of cytomegalovirus exposure and HLA in healthy donors. The assay was immunoSEQ multiplex PCR, and TCRdb's table has in-frame clones only and misses some. The table records tens of thousands of clones, roughly four fifths of them present only once. Source material: PBMCs. The receptors were sampled from a male donor in good health and CMV-seropositive. The CDR3 runs from the conserved cysteine through the conserved F or W. D genes are given only for firm matches. Expanded clones are given a class, and other clones once, few, many or no size at all.

cdr3_length d_call j_call v_call clone_size cdr3_aa cdr3_nt
17 TRBD2 TRBJ2-6 TRBV27 few CASSLFGLAGGANVLTF TGTGCCAGCAGTTTATTCGGACTAGCGGGAGGGGCCAACGTCCTGACTTTC
17 TRBD1 TRBJ1-2 TRBV5-1 NA CASSLFFGGDRGYGYTF TGCGCCAGCAGCTTGTTTTTCGGGGGGGACAGGGGCTATGGCTACACCTTC
13 NA TRBJ2-7 TRBV10-3 once CAISQGTSYEQYF TGTGCCATCAGCCAGGGAACATCCTACGAGCAGTACTTC
15 TRBD1 TRBJ2-5 TRBV28 NA CASRFDRGYQETQYF TGTGCCAGCAGATTCGACAGGGGGTACCAAGAGACCCAGTACTTC
16 NA TRBJ2-1 TRBV5-1 NA CASSLSQASSYNEQFF TGCGCCAGCAGCTTGAGCCAGGCAAGCTCCTACAATGAGCAGTTCTTC
15 TRBD2 TRBJ2-1 TRBV7-8 NA CASSPPGGSYNEQFF TGTGCCAGCAGCCCTCCGGGGGGTTCCTACAATGAGCAGTTCTTC
15 TRBD2 TRBJ2-3 TRBV10-1 NA CASSERDYPPDTQYF TGCGCCAGCAGTGAGCGGGACTACCCCCCAGATACGCAGTATTTT
14 NA TRBJ2-1 TRBV5-4 NA CASSTTARDTEQFF TGTGCCAGCAGCACAACCGCTCGGGATACTGAGCAGTTCTTC
16 NA TRBJ1-4 TRBV10-3 NA CAISEVAAGLNEKLFF TGTGCCATCAGTGAAGTTGCTGCAGGCCTCAATGAAAAACTGTTTTTT
13 TRBD1 TRBJ1-4 TRBV2 NA CATRTGANEKLFF TGTGCCACGCGGACAGGGGCTAATGAAAAACTGTTTTTT
15 NA TRBJ2-2 TRBV11-2 NA CASSLAGVVTGELFF TGTGCCAGCAGCTTAGCAGGGGTTGTCACCGGGGAGCTGTTTTTT
16 NA TRBJ2-5 TRBV11-3 NA CASSLVLPNREETQYF TGTGCCAGCAGCTTAGTCCTCCCGAACAGGGAAGAGACCCAGTACTTC
16 TRBD2 TRBJ2-3 TRBV7-6 NA CASSLGPSGATDTQYF TGTGCCAGCAGCTTAGGGCCTAGCGGGGCCACAGATACGCAGTATTTT
15 NA TRBJ1-4 TRBV7-9 NA CSSSPPNREIEKLFF TGTTCCAGCAGCCCCCCAAACAGGGAAATTGAAAAACTGTTTTTT